The 2 T cell receptor beta chains reported below all come from one sample, sequenced in a study of shared clonotypes between healthy human individuals. Libraries were prepared by immunoSEQ multiplex PCR; TCRdb keeps only in-frame clonotypes and omits some of them. The sample comprises some 2,100,000 clones, about 92% of which are singletons, and more than 1.5% rests with the top ten. The naive CD8 population came from CD45RO-negative cells selected for CCR7, without terminally differentiated effector memory CD45RA+ cells. The source material was naive CD8+ T cells from PBMCs. These receptors originate from a man younger than 30 in good health. Some clones in this sample may be carry-over from other donors' samples.

The chain uses TRBV19 and TRBJ1-3, with 7 bases fitting TRBD1. Unmatched junction bases numbered 13, after V lost 8 bases and J lost 0 bases. This CDR3 has 17 amino acids. Germline values: CDR1 LNHDA, CDR2 SQIVND (reference sequence). DNA of the CDR3: TGTGCCAGTTCCATTAGCGGGACAGATGTCTCTGGAAACACCATATATTTT. This encodes CASSISGTDVSGNTIYF.

V usage is TRBV5-6 and J usage is TRBJ2-5; D tentatively reads TRBD1 or TRBD2 (6 bases each). The CDR3 spans 19 residues. V gave up 6 bases and J gave up 4 bases, with 31 bases separating them. Germline V gene lookup returns CDR1 SGHDT and CDR2 YYEEEE. CDR3 residues: CASTHLLAAGGGRRETQYF. As DNA, the CDR3 is TGTGCCAGCACCCACCTTTTGGCGGCAGGAGGGGGTCGGAGAGAGACCCAGTACTTC.